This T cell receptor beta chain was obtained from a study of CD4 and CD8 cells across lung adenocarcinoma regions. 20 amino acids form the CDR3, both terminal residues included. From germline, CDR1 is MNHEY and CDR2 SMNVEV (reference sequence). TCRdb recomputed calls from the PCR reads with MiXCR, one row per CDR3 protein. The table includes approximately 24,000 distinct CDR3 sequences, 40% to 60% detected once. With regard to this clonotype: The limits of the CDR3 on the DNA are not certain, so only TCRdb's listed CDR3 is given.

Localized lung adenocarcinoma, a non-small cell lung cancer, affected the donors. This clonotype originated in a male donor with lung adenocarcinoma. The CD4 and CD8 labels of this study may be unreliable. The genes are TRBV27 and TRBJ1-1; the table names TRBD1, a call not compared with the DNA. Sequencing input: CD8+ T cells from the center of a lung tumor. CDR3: CASSSVEQFFGPGMDTEAFF.